Below are 18 T cell receptor beta chains sequenced from a single sample in a study of shared clonotypes between healthy human individuals. The table came from immunoSEQ multiplex PCR; TCRdb's copy has only in-frame clones and leaves some out. The sample lists 530,000 or so clones, about three quarters seen once, with 12% in the top ten. Specimen: PBMCs. These receptors originate from a woman in her 40s in good health. Some clones in this sample may be carry-over from other donors' samples.

The chain employs TRBV18 and TRBJ2-7; perhaps TRBD2 as D (6 bases). The ends were cut back, 6 bases at V and 1 base at J, with 16 bases in the middle. The CDR3 runs to 15 residues. CDR1 and CDR2 from the germline V gene are KGHSH and LQKENI. The CDR3 region is CASSEVAGTSYEQYF. The CDR3 bases are TGTGCCAGCTCGGAGGTGGCAGGGACTTCCTACGAGCAGTACTTC.

The chain joins TRBV11-3 to TRBJ2-1; 9 nucleotides align to TRBD2. The germline gives CDR1 SGHNT, CDR2 YENEEA. The ends lost 5 bases at V and 6 bases at J; junction bases unmatched: 11. CDR3 length: 16 residues. CDR3 amino acids: CASSPPGGRAFNEQFF. The CDR3 region has the DNA TGTGCCAGCAGCCCCCCGGGCGGGAGGGCTTTCAATGAGCAGTTCTTC.

V gene TRBV7-2 combines with J gene TRBJ2-7; 7 bases are shared with TRBD1. CDR3 size: 15 residues. V was clipped by 6 bases and J by 3 bases; unmatched bases: 11. Germline loops: CDR1 SGHTA, CDR2 FQGNSA. The chain's CDR3 is CASSFGTARDYEQYF. The CDR3 DNA reads as TGTGCCAGCAGTTTCGGGACAGCCCGTGACTACGAGCAGTACTTC.

This clone was picked up one time. The chain uses TRBV7-7 and TRBJ2-2; D is perhaps TRBD2 (6 bases). V lost 5 bases, J lost 1 base, and 14 bases lay in between. The CDR3 contains 16 residues. The germline CDR1 and CDR2 sequences are SSHAT and FNYEAQ (reference sequence). The CDR3 reads CASSTTTAGNTGELFF. The CDR3 nucleotides read TGTGCCAGCAGCACCACCACAGCGGGGAACACCGGGGAGCTGTTTTTT.

For this clone: In this CDR3 the conserved last residue, phenylalanine or tryptophan, is missing, so a read error is likely. It is unclear where the CDR3 begins or ends on the DNA, so no DNA is shown, and the CDR3 is as TCRdb lists it. The chain couples TRBV5-1 to TRBJ1-2. Both ends counted, the CDR3 spans 14 residues. The germline CDR1 and CDR2 sequences are SGHRS and YFSETQ. The CDR3 here is CASAQRSVRKTYGY.

Written as DNA, the CDR3 is TGTGCCAGTAGTATCGGCGGTGGCCTTAGGAACACCGGGGAGCTGTTTTTT. Translated, it gives CASSIGGGLRNTGELFF. The genes are TRBV19 and TRBJ2-2; D is unresolved. Per germline, CDR1 LNHDA and CDR2 SQIVND (reference sequence). Trimming pared 3 bases from V and 1 base from J, leaving 15 bases between. CDR3 size: 17 residues.

The V and J genes are TRBV6-4 and TRBJ1-3; maybe TRBD1 (6 bases). This CDR3 region has 14 residues. From germline, CDR1 is MRHNA and CDR2 SNTAGT. Between the trimmed V and J ends, which lost 8 bases and 5 bases, there was a span of 16 bases. The CDR3 DNA reads as TGTGCCAGCGGTCCCAGGGGCCCTCGAAACACCATATATTTT. This gives the protein CASGPRGPRNTIYF.

The V call is TRBV13, the J call TRBJ2-7, with TRBD1 matching 8 bases. The length of the CDR3 is 15 residues. CDR1 and CDR2 (germline): PRHDT, FYEKMQ (reference sequence). With 5 bases clipped from V and 0 bases from J, the junction kept 6 bases outside the gene matches. The CDR3 DNA reads TGTGCCAGCAGCCGCGGGACAGGCAGCTCCTACGAGCAGTACTTC. This translates into CASSRGTGSSYEQYF. Using reference TRBV13 and TRBJ2-7 for the parts outside the CDR3, the full variable domain is AAGVIQSPRHLIKEKRETATLKCYPIPRHDTVYWYQQGPGQDPQFLISFYEKMQSDKGSIPDRFSAQQFSDYHSELNMSSLELGDSALYFCASSRGTGSSYEQYFGPGTRLTVT.

V gene TRBV19 combines with J gene TRBJ1-1; TRBD1 might be the D (6 bases). Germline CDR1 reads LNHDA; CDR2 reads SQIVND (reference sequence). This CDR3 comprises 14 residues. Trimming stripped 4 bases from V and 0 bases from J, with 9 bases between. The CDR3 loop reads CASSTGQMNTEAFF. The CDR3 coding sequence is TGTGCCAGTAGTACCGGACAGATGAACACTGAAGCTTTCTTT.

The genes are TRBV7-2 and TRBJ2-7; D unclear. Trimming left V 1 base short and J 3 bases short, with 7 bases between. Germline V lookup: CDR1 SGHTA, CDR2 FQGNSA. The CDR3 contains 13 residues. The CDR3 loop is CASSLEQFYEQYF. The CDR3 nucleotides read TGTGCCAGCAGCTTAGAACAGTTCTACGAGCAGTACTTC.

The chain links TRBV30 to TRBJ2-1; a possible D gene is TRBD1 (6 bases). Trimming shortened V by 0 bases and J by 9 bases, and 15 bases separated the two germline ends. The CDR3 is 14 residues long. The germline V gene encodes CDR1 GTSNPN and CDR2 SVGIG (reference sequence). This chain's CDR3 is CAWSVGTMAGEQFF. The CDR3 bases are TGTGCCTGGAGTGTGGGGACAATGGCGGGTGAGCAGTTCTTC.

V gene TRBV18 combines with J gene TRBJ2-3; 8 bases are shared with TRBD2. This CDR3 has 15 amino acids. J gave up 2 bases and V 4 bases, and 5 bases lay outside the gene matches. The germline V gene has CDR1 KGHSH and CDR2 LQKENI. The CDR3 DNA follows: TGTGCCAGCTCACTCGCGGGAGGTATCACAGATACGCAGTATTTT. This codes for CASSLAGGITDTQYF. Based on the CDR3 plus reference TRBV18 and TRBJ2-3, the full variable domain is NAGVMQNPRHLVRRRGQEARLRCSPMKGHSHVYWYRQLPEEGLKFMVYLQKENIIDESGMPKERFSAEFPKEGPSILRIQQVVRGDSAAYFCASSLAGGITDTQYFGPGTRLTVL.

V usage is TRBV29-1 and J usage is TRBJ2-5; D is uncertain. This CDR3 has 13 residues. Germline CDR1 and CDR2: SQVTM and ANQGSEA. V gave up 2 bases and J gave up 1 base, with 8 bases separating them. CDR3 sequence reads: CSVERNSQETQYF. In DNA, the CDR3 is TGCAGCGTTGAAAGGAACAGCCAAGAGACCCAGTACTTC.

The CDR3 loop is CASRQLNEKLFF. The CDR3 DNA reads as TGTGCCAGCAGACAGTTAAATGAAAAACTGTTTTTT. The chain recombines TRBV6-1 with TRBJ1-4; D gene unclear. Trimming removed 6 bases from V and 5 bases from J, with 7 bases in between. This CDR3 region has 12 residues. CDR1 and CDR2 (germline): MNHNS, SASEGT.

For the CDR3, the DNA is TGCAGCGTTACGCAGACCGGGACAGGGGTAGAGCAGTACTTC. Protein product: CSVTQTGTGVEQYF. The chain couples TRBV29-1 to TRBJ2-7, with 10 bases fitting TRBD1. The CDR3 consists of 14 residues. CDR1 is SQVTM and CDR2 is ANQGSEA in the germline V gene. V trimming: 5 bases; J trimming: 7 bases; junction bases outside the gene matches: 11.

V is TRBV7-2 and J is TRBJ2-5; TRBD1 agrees at 7 bases. Unmatched junction bases numbered 7, after V lost 6 bases and J lost 3 bases. Germline V gene lookup returns CDR1 SGHTA and CDR2 FQGNSA. The CDR3 loop spans 14 amino acids. In nucleotides, the CDR3 is TGTGCCAGCAGAGACCGACAGGGTAAAGAGACCCAGTACTTC. Its protein is CASRDRQGKETQYF. The full variable domain, rest sourced from reference TRBV7-2 and TRBJ2-5, is GAGVSQSPSNKVTEKGKDVELRCDPISGHTALYWYRQSLGQGLEFLIYFQGNSAPDKSGLPSDRFSAERTGGSVSTLTIQRTQQEDSAVYLCASRDRQGKETQYFGPGTRLLVL.

This clone was seen a single time. V gene TRBV4-2 combines with J gene TRBJ1-3; 7 bases match TRBD1. CDR3 length: 17 residues. CDR1 LGHNA and CDR2 YNFKEQ come from the germline V gene. V trimming: 0 bases; J trimming: 0 bases; junction bases outside the gene matches: 5. In nucleotides, the CDR3 is TGTGCCAGCAGCCAAGATCATTCAGGGGGCTCTGGAAACACCATATATTTT. This gives the protein CASSQDHSGGSGNTIYF.

V and J are TRBV11-3 and TRBJ2-3, with 10 bases lining up with TRBD2. CDR1 and CDR2 (germline): SGHNT, YENEEA. There are 15 residues in the CDR3. V trimming: 5 bases; J trimming: 4 bases; junction bases outside the gene matches: 6. In DNA form, the CDR3 reads TGTGCCAGCAGCCCTAGCGGGAGCCAGGCAGATACGCAGTATTTT. Translating it yields CASSPSGSQADTQYF.